This entry describes one T cell receptor (beta chain). Its antigen is undetermined. TCR beta CDR3 region amplification was performed from RNA transcripts. In the first-round RT-PCR of the TCR CDR3, the HTBI primer set was used. Each CDR3 protein is one row after TCRdb ran MiXCR on the multiplex PCR reads. The sample consists of about 560,000 distinct CDR3 sequences, 16% of them appearing once. The PBMCs were sourced from fresh peripheral blood (about 10 ml). This sample was taken from a study of T cells in Graves' hyperthyroidism and ophthalmopathy. Study findings and constraints: The model predicted ophthalmopathy a median approximately seven months before onset.

This CDR3 spans 15 amino acids. Trimming took off 3 bases at V and 0 bases at J, with 8 bases between the two ends. The source of this sequence is a woman aged 18-29 years with Graves' hyperthyroidism. The chain recombines TRBV12-3 or TRBV12-4 with TRBJ2-2; unclear D gene. The sequenced material came from blood. The CDR3 nucleotides are TGTGCCAGCAGTTTGAGAAATCCGAACACCGGGGAGCTGTTTTTT. Its translation: CASSLRNPNTGELFF.